A selection of T cell receptor beta chains follows, all from one sample in a study of beta chain features in type 1 diabetes. Clones were sequenced by immunoSEQ multiplex PCR, and TCRdb holds only the in-frame ones, with some missing. The sample contains under 850,000 clones, 10% to 15% of which appear only once. The sequencing input was naive CD4+ T cells from blood. The receptors derive from a man younger than 35 with type 1 diabetes. Both conserved end residues are part of each CDR3. The D gene is left open where the match is weak. Clone size is given for some rows only: seen once, a few or many times, or a class if the clone is expanded.

V gene	J gene	D gene	clone size	CDR3 DNA	CDR3 protein
TRBV6-6	TRBJ2-5	.	.	TGTGCCAGCAGTCGGGTATGGGCACGAACGGAGACCCAGTACTTC	CASSRVWARTETQYF
TRBV5-1	TRBJ2-7	.	.	TGCGCCAGCAGCTTGAGCGGGTCCTACTACGAGCAGTACTTC	CASSLSGSYYEQYF
TRBV5-1	TRBJ2-2	.	.	TGCGCCAGCAGCTTATTAGGCGAGAACACCGGGGAGCTGTTTTTT	CASSLLGENTGELFF
TRBV28	TRBJ2-2	.	few	TGTGCCACCACAACAGGGTCTTTAACCGGGGAGCTGTTTTTT	CATTTGSLTGELFF
TRBV6-5	TRBJ2-7	.	few	TGTGCCAGCAGCCCGCAGGCAGCGAACTACGAGCAGTACTTC	CASSPQAANYEQYF
TRBV19	TRBJ2-6	.	.	TGTGCCAGTACTGTCGGGTTACGATCTGGGGCCAACGTCCTGACTTTC	CASTVGLRSGANVLTF
TRBV28	TRBJ2-7	TRBD2	.	TGTGCCAGCACCCTTGGGGGGGTACCCTACGAGCAGTACTTC	CASTLGGVPYEQYF
TRBV27	TRBJ1-6	.	.	TGTGCCAGCAGTTTGCCCGGACCGAAGGGTAATTCACCCCTCCACTTT	CASSLPGPKGNSPLHF
TRBV7-9	TRBJ2-2	.	few	TGTGCCAGCAGCTTAGAACATACCGGGGAGCTGTTTTTT	CASSLEHTGELFF
TRBV5-8	TRBJ1-5	.	.	TGTGCCAGCAGCTTGATGTATGGGGGAAATCAGCCCCAGCATTTT	CASSLMYGGNQPQHF
TRBV7-9	TRBJ2-6	.	.	TGTGCCAGCAGCCTTAGGGGCGCAGCAGTCTCTGGGGCCAACGTCCTGACTTTC	CASSLRGAAVSGANVLTF
TRBV4-1	TRBJ1-1	TRBD1	few	TGCGCCAGCAGCTTCGACAGGGGGCGGAGTGAGGACACTGAAGCTTTCTTT	CASSFDRGRSEDTEAFF
TRBV5-1	TRBJ2-7	TRBD1	few	TGCGCCAGCAGCTTGGGTGGGACAGAAGTCTACGAGCAGTACTTC	CASSLGGTEVYEQYF
TRBV2	TRBJ2-6	.	.	TGTGCCAGCAGTGAGGCCTTCGTGGGGGCCAACGTCCTGACTTTC	CASSEAFVGANVLTF
TRBV5-1	TRBJ2-1	TRBD2	.	TGCGCCAGCACCGAGGGAGGGGTGGCTGACTCCTACAATGAGCAGTTCTTC	CASTEGGVADSYNEQFF
TRBV25-1	TRBJ1-2	.	few	TGTGCCAGCAGTCCTCCCGGACGGGATGTTGGCTACACCTTC	CASSPPGRDVGYTF
TRBV11-3	TRBJ2-6	.	.	TGTGCCAGCAGCTTAGGGGGTTATGGGGCCAACGTCCTGACTTTC	CASSLGGYGANVLTF
TRBV10-3	TRBJ2-6	.	.	TGTGCCATCAGTACAGGGTCTGGGGCCAACGTCCTGACTTTC	CAISTGSGANVLTF
TRBV6-1	TRBJ1-5	.	few	TGTGCCAGCAGTGAAGGCGGGGCGTATAGCAATCAGCCCCAGCATTTT	CASSEGGAYSNQPQHF
TRBV4-1	TRBJ1-4	.	.	TGCGCCAGCAGCCAAGTCAGGGAACCAACTAATGAAAAACTGTTTTTT	CASSQVREPTNEKLFF
TRBV29-1	TRBJ2-7	TRBD1	few	TGCAGCGTCATACCCCGGGACAGGGCCTACGAGCAGTACTTC	CSVIPRDRAYEQYF
TRBV2	TRBJ2-3	.	few	TGTGCCAGGCGACAGGACGCAGATACGCAGTATTTT	CARRQDADTQYF
TRBV6-6	TRBJ1-1	.	.	TGTGCCAGCCGCACACCGAACACTGAAGCTTTCTTT	CASRTPNTEAFF
TRBV6-6	TRBJ2-7	.	.	TGTGCCAGCAGTTACTCGATAGATCGCTACGAGCAGTACTTC	CASSYSIDRYEQYF
TRBV27	TRBJ1-4	.	few	TGTGCCAGCAGTGCCCGGGACTTGGTAAAACTGTTTTTT	CASSARDLVKLFF
TRBV5-6	TRBJ2-1	.	.	TGTGCCAGCAGCCAGGACAAATACAATGAGCAGTTCTTC	CASSQDKYNEQFF
TRBV2	TRBJ1-1	.	.	TGTGCCAGCAGCGCGACTGACCCCAACACTGAAGCTTTCTTT	CASSATDPNTEAFF
TRBV13	TRBJ2-5	TRBD1	.	TGTGCCAGCAGCCTAGGGACAGCCCAAGAGACCCAGTACTTC	CASSLGTAQETQYF
TRBV13	TRBJ2-7	.	.	TGTGCCAGCAGCCCCAAGGCAGGCGACTCCTACGAGCAGTACTTC	CASSPKAGDSYEQYF
TRBV30	TRBJ2-5	TRBD2	few	TGTGCCTGCTTGGCGGGGACTAGCATTGCGGAGACCCAGTACTTC	CACLAGTSIAETQYF
TRBV6-5	TRBJ1-1	.	.	TGTGCCAGCAGCTTACCAGGGGATGAAGCTTTCTTT	CASSLPGDEAFF
TRBV5-4	TRBJ1-4	TRBD1	.	TGTGCCAGCAGCCTTCGACAGGGGACTAATGAAAAACTGTTTTTT	CASSLRQGTNEKLFF
TRBV7-2	TRBJ1-1	.	.	TGTGCCAGCAGCTTAGAAAGGCAGGTTAGTTCTGAAGCTTTCTTT	CASSLERQVSSEAFF